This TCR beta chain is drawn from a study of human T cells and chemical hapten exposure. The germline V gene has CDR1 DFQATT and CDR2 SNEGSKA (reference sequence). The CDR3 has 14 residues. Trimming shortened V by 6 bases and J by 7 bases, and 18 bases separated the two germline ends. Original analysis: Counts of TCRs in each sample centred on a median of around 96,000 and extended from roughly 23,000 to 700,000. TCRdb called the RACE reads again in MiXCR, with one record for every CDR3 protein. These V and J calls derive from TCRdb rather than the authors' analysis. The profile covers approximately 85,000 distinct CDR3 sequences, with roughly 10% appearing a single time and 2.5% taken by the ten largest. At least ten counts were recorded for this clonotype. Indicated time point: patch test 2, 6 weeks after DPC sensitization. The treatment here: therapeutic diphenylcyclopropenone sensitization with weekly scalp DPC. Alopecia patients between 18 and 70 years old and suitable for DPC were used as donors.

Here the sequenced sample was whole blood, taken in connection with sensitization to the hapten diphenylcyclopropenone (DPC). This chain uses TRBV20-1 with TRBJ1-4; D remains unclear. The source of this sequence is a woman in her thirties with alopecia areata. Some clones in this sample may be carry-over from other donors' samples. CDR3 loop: CSAATAWAPEKLFF. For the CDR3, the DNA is TGCAGTGCCGCCACGGCGTGGGCGCCTGAAAAACTGTTTTTT.